The clone carrying this T cell receptor (beta chain) has a handful of counts. Antigen: not known. The data originate from a study of shared clonotypes between healthy human individuals. CDR1 and CDR2 (germline): MDHEN, SYDVKM. This CDR3 is built from 14 residues. V lost 6 bases and J 8 bases, leaving 16 bases between the germline ends. Sorted subsets were amplified in replicate PCRs using about 210 ng DNA, 30,000 to 35,000 T cell genomes. Produced via immunoSEQ multiplex PCR; TCRdb's table is partial and in-frame only. The table shows around 720,000 clones, with around 73% occurring only once. Study results and limitations: About 5% was the fraction of naive CD4 clonotypes found shared across several donors.

The sequence derives from a woman aged 25-40 years in good health. The rearrangement uses TRBV28 and TRBJ1-4; a weak D match, TRBD1 (6 bases). Sequenced material: memory CD4+ T cells sorted from blood. Subset indicated: CD45RA-negative fraction. CDR3 coding DNA: TGTGCCAGCAGCCAACAGGGTATTTGGGAAAAACTGTTTTTT. It specifies CASSQQGIWEKLFF.